This T cell receptor beta chain was sequenced in a study of T-cell reconstitution after alpha-beta-depleted transplantation in children. The CDR3 has 14 residues. Trimming took off 2 bases at V and 4 bases at J, with 8 bases between the two ends. CDR1 and CDR2 from the germline V gene are SGHTA and FQGNSA. There are many counts of this clonotype. Its specificity is unknown. Study-level findings and limits: The study reportedly traced alpha-beta T cells about two months after transplant to several hundred expanded graft clones.

Researchers prepared the TCRbeta library using unique molecular identifiers, the study reports. TCRdb reanalysed the PCR reads using MiXCR and keeps one entry per CDR3 protein. The sample lists just over 200,000 distinct CDR3 sequences; 8.4% were seen once. The receptor comes from a male patient between 2 and 10 years old who had a stem cell transplant for acute myeloid leukemia, so the T cells may come from the graft donor. The sample was PBMCs, mostly from graft donor cells, taken 360 days after TCRalphabeta/CD19-depleted stem cell transplant. V usage is TRBV7-2 and J usage is TRBJ2-2, with D possibly being TRBD1 or TRBD2 (5 bases each). The chain's CDR3 is CASSLWGTTGELFF. The CDR3 DNA reads as TGTGCCAGCAGCTTATGGGGGACCACCGGGGAGCTGTTTTTT.